The 14 T cell receptor beta chains in this list originate from one sample, sequenced in a study of cytotoxic CD8 clonotypes in ibrutinib-treated CLL. The method was immunoSEQ multiplex PCR; TCRdb's version includes in-frame clones alone and lacks a portion of them. The sample has approximately 100,000 clones; roughly 60% are singletons. Material: PBMCs, obtained after 24 months of ibrutinib treatment. The receptor source for this set is a human donor with chronic lymphocytic leukemia.

The V call is TRBV4-1, the J call TRBJ2-4; 7 nucleotides align to TRBD1. The J segment lost 6 bases and the V segment lost 1 base, leaving 9 bases of the junction unmatched. Germline V gene lookup returns CDR1 MGHRA and CDR2 YSYEKL. The CDR3 sequence is 16 residues long. The CDR3 nucleotides read TGCGCCAGCAGCCAAGCCCCAACAGGGGACACAAACATTCAGTACTTC. This translates into CASSQAPTGDTNIQYF.

The J gene is TRBJ2-3, the V gene TRBV6-4, with D hard to call. The CDR3 runs to 14 residues. Per the germline V gene, CDR1 is MRHNA and CDR2 is SNTAGT. Trimming left V 0 bases short and J 1 base short, with 5 bases between. The CDR3 nucleotides read TGTGCCAGCAGTGACTCTAGGGGCACAGATACGCAGTATTTT. Translation gives CASSDSRGTDTQYF.

The chain is built from TRBV18 and TRBJ2-7; D is tentatively TRBD1 or TRBD2 (5 bases each). The CDR3 runs 14 residues. The V gene's germline CDR1 is KGHSH and CDR2 LQKENI. V was shortened by 3 bases and J by 6 bases, with 15 bases between the two germline ends. The CDR3 coding sequence is TGTGCCAGCTCACCGGAAGGGATGAGGGGCGAGCAGTACTTC. Its protein is CASSPEGMRGEQYF.

This clone occurred a few times. This chain connects TRBV5-4 to TRBJ1-4; D remains unclear. Germline V lookup: CDR1 SGHNT, CDR2 YYREEE (reference sequence). V lost 0 bases to trimming and J lost 7 bases, with 7 bases between them. The length of the CDR3 is 13 residues. In nucleotides, the CDR3 is TGTGCCAGCAGCTTGGATCAAGGTGAAAAACTGTTTTTT. As protein: CASSLDQGEKLFF.

Regarding this clone: An end of the junction differs from the germline gene, which may be a read error. CDR3 residues: CASSFLGRTDTQYF. Written as DNA, the CDR3 is TGTGCTAGCAGCTTTCTTGGGCGCACAGATACGCAGTATTTT. This chain uses TRBV7-7 with TRBJ2-3; D not certain. Germline loops: CDR1 SSHAT, CDR2 FNYEAQ (reference sequence). This CDR3 has 14 amino acids.

The chain has TRBV27 and TRBJ2-7; D unresolved. This CDR3 comprises 14 residues. V was clipped by 6 bases and J by 0 bases, with 12 bases between them. CDR1 and CDR2 from the germline V gene are MNHEY and SMNVEV (reference sequence). CDR3 sequence (DNA): TGTGCCAGCAGCCTTACGTGGTCCTCCTACGAGCAGTACTTC. It translates to CASSLTWSSYEQYF.

V and J are TRBV9 and TRBJ1-4, with D possibly matching TRBD1 (5 bases). CDR3 size: 16 residues. The ends were cut back, 2 bases at V and 0 bases at J, with 11 bases in the middle. Looked up from germline, CDR1 is SGDLS and CDR2 is YYNGEE. CDR3 amino acids: CASSVGTGATNEKLFF. The CDR3 DNA reads TGTGCCAGCAGCGTTGGGACGGGTGCAACTAATGAAAAACTGTTTTTT.

The rearrangement uses TRBV6-5 and TRBJ2-7; possible D gene TRBD1, 5 bases. The germline V and J ends were trimmed by 6 bases and 2 bases, with 11 bases remaining between them. This CDR3 has 13 amino acids. The V gene's germline CDR1 is MNHEY and CDR2 SVGAGI. The CDR3 DNA reads as TGTGCCAGCAGACAGGCGACCGCCTACGAGCAGTACTTC. It is translated as CASRQATAYEQYF.

This rearrangement joins TRBV28 to TRBJ1-5, with unresolved D. The germline gives CDR1 MDHEN, CDR2 SYDVKM. Trimming took 4 bases from V and 4 from J, leaving 11 bases between them. The CDR3 loop spans 14 amino acids. Here the CDR3 DNA reads TGTGCCAGCAGTTCACCAGGTAAAAATCAGCCCCAGCATTTT. This sequence encodes CASSSPGKNQPQHF. The full variable domain, rest sourced from reference TRBV28 and TRBJ1-5, is DVKVTQSSRYLVKRTGEKVFLECVQDMDHENMFWYRQDPGLGLRLIYFSYDVKMKEKGDIPEGYSVSREKKERFSLILESASTNQTSMYLCASSSPGKNQPQHFGDGTRLSIL.

The V and J genes are TRBV30 and TRBJ1-5; TRBD1 matches at 10 bases. The CDR3 contains 13 residues. V shed 3 bases, J shed 4 bases, and the junction held 0 bases outside the gene matches. Germline assignment: CDR1 GTSNPN and CDR2 SVGIG (reference sequence). CDR3 in DNA: TGTGCCTGGAGGGGACAGGGGAATCAGCCCCAGCATTTT. Protein sequence: CAWRGQGNQPQHF.

V and J are TRBV6-1 and TRBJ1-1; D is unclear. Trimming removed 1 base from V and 0 bases from J, with 9 bases in between. Germline assignment: CDR1 MNHNS and CDR2 SASEGT. The CDR3 length is 15 residues. The CDR3 DNA reads TGTGCCAGCAGTGAAGGGTATGGGCTGAACACTGAAGCTTTCTTT. It codes for CASSEGYGLNTEAFF.

The V gene is TRBV13, the J gene TRBJ2-7, with TRBD1 identical over 9 bases. Germline V lookup: CDR1 PRHDT, CDR2 FYEKMQ (reference sequence). The CDR3 loop spans 14 amino acids. The junction had 7 bases not matched to a gene; V was cut back by 5 bases and J by 5 bases. CDR3: CASSIRDRANEQYF. The CDR3 region has the DNA TGTGCCAGCAGCATCCGGGACAGGGCAAACGAGCAGTACTTC.

This rearrangement joins TRBV29-1 to TRBJ1-1; perhaps TRBD1 as D (6 bases). Trimming cost V 4 bases and J 4 bases, with 13 bases left between them. The CDR3 is 13 amino acids. CDR1 and CDR2 (germline): SQVTM, ANQGSEA. Here the CDR3 reads CSVGDGGVTEAFF. The CDR3 nucleotides are TGCAGCGTTGGGGACGGGGGCGTCACTGAAGCTTTCTTT.

The gene calls are TRBV7-2 and TRBJ2-1; weak D call: TRBD1 (6 bases). This CDR3 has 14 residues. V lost 3 bases and J 5 bases, leaving 11 bases between the germline ends. The germline V gene has CDR1 SGHTA and CDR2 FQGNSA. The CDR3 loop is CASSFRGRNNEQFF. The DNA of the CDR3 is TGTGCCAGCAGCTTTAGGGGGAGAAACAATGAGCAGTTCTTC.